The next 23 T cell receptor beta chains were all read from a single sample in a study of a mutant IDH1 vaccine in newly diagnosed glioma. Clones were sequenced by immunoSEQ multiplex PCR, and TCRdb holds only the in-frame ones, with some missing. The table lists over 25,000 clones, roughly nine tenths of them singletons. Stated time point: baseline, week 1 (first vaccination visit). The treatment: pre-vaccination baseline after standard-of-care therapy. This material consisted of PBMCs, taken from a glioma patient treated with radiotherapy, temozolomide or both. Receptors originate from a woman between 35 and 50 years old with glioma.

The count of this clone is one. The V gene is TRBV5-8, the J gene TRBJ2-3; TRBD2 is a possible D gene (6 bases). This CDR3 region has 15 residues. Germline V gene lookup returns CDR1 SGHTS and CDR2 YDEGEE. Deletions cut 6 bases from V and 1 base from J, with 15 bases between. This CDR3 reads CASNTGASRTDTQYF. The DNA for the CDR3 is TGTGCCAGCAATACGGGAGCCTCACGCACAGATACGCAGTATTTT.

In this sample, this clone is medium-sized. V usage is TRBV6-5 and J usage is TRBJ1-2, with D uncertain. This CDR3 spans 11 amino acids. Germline V gives CDR1 MNHEY, CDR2 SVGAGI. With 8 bases removed from V and 4 bases from J, the gap between germline ends came to 8 bases. CDR3 nucleotide sequence: TGTGCCAGCCTTTCGCCCTATGGCTACACCTTC. Translated: CASLSPYGYTF.

This clone came up a few times. The V and J genes are TRBV5-4 and TRBJ2-7, with D possibly matching TRBD1 (6 bases). Germline V CDR1 and CDR2: SGHNT, YYREEE (reference sequence). This CDR3 comprises 12 residues. V lost 3 bases, J lost 2 bases, and 6 bases lay in between. For the CDR3, the DNA is TGTGCCAGCAGCTGGGACACCTACGAGCAGTACTTC. Protein product: CASSWDTYEQYF.

V is TRBV7-8 and J is TRBJ2-5; 8 bases line up with TRBD2. The CDR3 sequence is 14 residues long. CDR1 and CDR2 (germline): SGHVS, FQNEAQ. V trimming: 6 bases; J trimming: 5 bases; junction bases outside the gene matches: 8. This CDR3 is CASSSGGGRETQYF. The DNA of the CDR3 is TGTGCCAGCAGTTCCGGGGGGGGCCGGGAGACCCAGTACTTC.

The V and J genes are TRBV6-1 and TRBJ2-5, with TRBD1 as a possible D gene (5 bases). Germline V lookup: CDR1 MNHNS, CDR2 SASEGT. The CDR3 is 14 residues long. Trimming cost V 7 bases and J 4 bases, with 16 bases left between them. As DNA, the CDR3 is TGTGCCAGCAATCACGGCAGGGTAGGAGAGACCCAGTACTTC. Its translation: CASNHGRVGETQYF.

J is TRBJ2-7 and V is TRBV4-1; 8 bases map to TRBD2. Germline lookup yields CDR1 MGHRA and CDR2 YSYEKL. CDR3 length: 15 amino acids. Trimming cost V 4 bases and J 2 bases; bases outside gene matches: 7. CDR3 in amino acids: CASSRVAGSPYEQYF. The CDR3 nucleotides read TGCGCCAGCAGCCGAGTAGCGGGGTCCCCCTACGAGCAGTACTTC.

This chain uses TRBV6-1 with TRBJ2-1; D is undetermined. The germline V gene encodes CDR1 MNHNS and CDR2 SASEGT. V shed 4 bases and J shed 0 bases, with 13 bases lying between them. This CDR3 is 16 amino acids long. CDR3 DNA sequence: TGTGCCAGCAGTGTCCTGGCCCTGAGCTCCTACAATGAGCAGTTCTTC. This sequence encodes CASSVLALSSYNEQFF.

V usage is TRBV4-3 and J usage is TRBJ2-1; 7 bases are a match to TRBD1. This CDR3 contains 14 residues. Germline CDR1 is LGHNA and CDR2 is YSLEER. Unmatched junction bases numbered 6, after V lost 4 bases and J lost 6 bases. The CDR3 sequence is CASSPRQGVNEQFF. The CDR3 DNA reads TGCGCCAGCAGCCCTAGACAGGGTGTCAATGAGCAGTTCTTC.

This clone showed up just a few times. Other DNA sequences of this sample code for an identical CDR3. The chain carries TRBV6-5 and TRBJ1-2, with a possible D match to TRBD1 (6 bases). Trimming took off 0 bases at V and 6 bases at J, with 14 bases between the two ends. This CDR3 spans 15 amino acids. Germline V lookup: CDR1 MNHEY, CDR2 SVGAGI. The CDR3 DNA follows: TGTGCCAGCAGTTACTCCCAAAACAGGGTACATGGCTACACCTTC. Its translation: CASSYSQNRVHGYTF.

This clone showed up just once. V and J are TRBV2 and TRBJ1-3; 7 bases agree with TRBD1. The CDR3 has 14 amino acids. J was trimmed by 7 bases and V by 2 bases; bases with no gene match: 5. CDR1 and CDR2 (germline): SNHLY, FYNNEI. The CDR3 loop reads CASSEQGVGNTIYF. CDR3 DNA sequence: TGTGCCAGCAGTGAACAGGGGGTCGGGAACACCATATATTTT.

This chain links TRBV5-1 with TRBJ1-1; D unclear. V lost 4 bases, J lost 8 bases, and 12 bases lay in between. The CDR3 loop spans 12 amino acids. Looked up from germline, CDR1 is SGHRS and CDR2 is YFSETQ. CDR3 sequence reads: CASSRVDGEAFF. CDR3 bases: TGCGCCAGCAGCCGCGTAGACGGGGAAGCTTTCTTT. Full variable domain (remainder filled in from reference TRBV5-1 and TRBJ1-1): KAGVTQTPRYLIKTRGQQVTLSCSPISGHRSVSWYQQTPGQGLQFLFEYFSETQRNKGNFPGRFSGRQFSNSRSEMNVSTLELGDSALYLCASSRVDGEAFFGQGTRLTVV.

The gene calls are TRBV6-1 and TRBJ2-7; D is undetermined. CDR1 is MNHNS, CDR2 SASEGT, per germline. V shed 7 bases and J shed 0 bases, with 16 bases lying between them. This CDR3 contains 15 residues. CDR3 sequence: CASIVVGISSYEQYF. CDR3 nucleotides: TGTGCCAGCATCGTGGTGGGGATAAGCTCCTACGAGCAGTACTTC.

This chain joins TRBV6-1 and TRBJ2-7; 7 bases align to TRBD2. This CDR3 has 15 residues. Trimming cost V 6 bases and J 1 base; bases outside gene matches: 9. CDR1 MNHNS and CDR2 SASEGT come from the germline V gene. The CDR3 sequence: CASSRGGGTSYEQYF. CDR3 bases: TGTGCCAGCAGCCGTGGGGGAGGGACTTCCTACGAGCAGTACTTC.

This chain connects TRBV15 to TRBJ1-5; D is undetermined. Germline V gene data show CDR1 as LNHNV and CDR2 as YYDKDF (reference sequence). The CDR3 contains 14 residues. With 8 bases removed from V and 5 bases from J, the gap between germline ends came to 16 bases. The CDR3 DNA follows: TGTGCCACCGCGTCTTGGGGAACCCATCAGCCCCAGCATTTT. As protein: CATASWGTHQPQHF.

DNA of the CDR3: TGTGCCAGCAGGGAACTAGCGGGAGGTCGAGAGACCCAGTACTTC. Its translation is CASRELAGGRETQYF. The chain is built from TRBV28 and TRBJ2-5; 12 bases align to TRBD2. Germline values: CDR1 MDHEN, CDR2 SYDVKM. The CDR3 is 15 residues long. Trimming took 6 bases from V and 4 from J; bases not matched to a gene: 6.

This clone appeared a single time. The CDR3 loop reads CASTPLLAPCFEQYF. As DNA, the CDR3 is TGTGCCAGCACCCCCTTACTAGCGCCCTGTTTCGAGCAGTACTTC. This rearrangement joins TRBV25-1 to TRBJ2-7; 7 positions match TRBD2. The CDR3 is 15 residues long. The J segment lost 6 bases and the V segment lost 7 bases, leaving 15 bases of the junction unmatched. Germline V gene lookup returns CDR1 MGHDK and CDR2 SYGVNS.

The chain links TRBV6-6 to TRBJ2-7, with 8 nucleotides matching TRBD2. Germline V gene lookup returns CDR1 MNHNY and CDR2 SVGAGI (reference sequence). The CDR3 sequence is 16 residues long. Trimming cost V 4 bases and J 0 bases; bases outside gene matches: 8. The CDR3 loop is CASSSISGGNSYEQYF. The CDR3 DNA reads TGTGCCAGCAGTTCCATAAGCGGGGGTAACTCCTACGAGCAGTACTTC.

This sequence joins TRBV4-2 and TRBJ2-7, with D perhaps matching TRBD1 (6 bases). The CDR3 covers 14 residues. The V gene lost 1 base and the J gene lost 3 bases, with 10 bases spanning the gap. Germline V gives CDR1 LGHNA, CDR2 YNFKEQ. CDR3: CASSQVGTNYEQYF. CDR3 bases: TGTGCCAGCAGCCAAGTGGGGACAAACTACGAGCAGTACTTC.

This chain links TRBV6-1 with TRBJ1-4; D ambiguous. CDR3 length: 15 residues. Germline V lookup: CDR1 MNHNS, CDR2 SASEGT. Trimming removed 4 bases from V and 8 bases from J, with 17 bases in between. The CDR3 protein is CASSAEGTSREKLFF. CDR3 DNA sequence: TGTGCCAGCAGTGCCGAGGGTACGTCGCGGGAAAAACTGTTTTTT.

The V gene is TRBV5-1, the J gene TRBJ1-4; D is unclear. The V end was cut by 1 base, the J end by 8 bases, with 12 bases between. Germline CDR1 reads SGHRS; CDR2 reads YFSETQ. The CDR3 runs to 14 residues. For the CDR3, the DNA is TGCGCCAGCAGCTTGCAGGCGATCTCGGAAAAACTGTTTTTT. This translates into CASSLQAISEKLFF. Filled out from reference TRBV5-1 and TRBJ1-4, the complete variable domain reads KAGVTQTPRYLIKTRGQQVTLSCSPISGHRSVSWYQQTPGQGLQFLFEYFSETQRNKGNFPGRFSGRQFSNSRSEMNVSTLELGDSALYLCASSLQAISEKLFFGSGTQLSVL.

This chain uses TRBV28 with TRBJ2-6; D ambiguous. The CDR3 extends over 13 amino acids. Germline CDR1 reads MDHEN; CDR2 reads SYDVKM. V shed 4 bases and J shed 1 base, with 2 bases lying between them. DNA of the CDR3: TGTGCCAGCAGTTCTTCTGGGGCCAACGTCCTGACTTTC. This gives the protein CASSSSGANVLTF.

V and J are TRBV2 and TRBJ1-5, with D hard to call. Germline V lookup: CDR1 SNHLY, CDR2 FYNNEI. Trimming took 4 bases from V and 0 from J, leaving 1 base between them. This CDR3 has 12 residues. Written as DNA, the CDR3 is TGTGCCAGCAGTGTTAGCAATCAGCCCCAGCATTTT. Its translation is CASSVSNQPQHF.

The J gene is TRBJ1-1, the V gene TRBV29-1; 9 bases map to TRBD1. The CDR3 is made up of 16 amino acids. After removal of 0 bases from V and 3 bases from J, the junction contained 8 bases not matched to a gene. CDR1 and CDR2 from the germline V gene are SQVTM and ANQGSEA. The CDR3, as DNA: TGCAGCGTTGAAGATCAAGGGACAGGGAGGGACACTGAAGCTTTCTTT. The encoded protein is CSVEDQGTGRDTEAFF.